This T cell receptor (beta chain) was sequenced during a study of T-cell memory formation after mild COVID-19. With respect to this clonotype: Antigen specificity is unknown.

Barcoded TCR alpha and TCR beta cDNA libraries with UMIs came from 5'RACE using constant-segment primers. One entry per CDR3 protein results from TCRdb running MiXCR on the 5' RACE reads. The table lists around 180,000 distinct CDR3 sequences, around 20% of them singletons, with roughly 3.8% in the top ten. The CDR3 is 16 amino acids. The V segment lost 4 bases and the J segment 2 bases; nucleotides outside the gene matches: 8. General study results and limits: For second-wave clones that peaked at day 37, SARS-CoV-2 specificity went unverified.

The specimen sequenced was PBMCs or a T cell subset sorted from them (not recorded which). V is TRBV12-3 or TRBV12-4 and J is TRBJ1-2; 9 bases fit TRBD1. This TCR derives from a young man who had mild COVID-19 (a few samples of this study predate the infection). Cell type and time point are not known. For the CDR3, the DNA is TGTGCCAGCAGTTCGACAGGGGGATTGGGGAACTATGGCTACACCTTC. Protein: CASSSTGGLGNYGYTF.